This TCR beta chain was captured by sequencing in a study of shared clonotypes between healthy human individuals (dated by TCRdb to 2020 to 2021). Background for the entire study: Two women and three men aged 18 to 49 years were included in the cohort. Each donor's leukapheresis produced roughly between roughly 0.9 and 9 billion PBMCs. Per donor, three plates each were used for CD4 naive and CD4 memory, two for CD8 naive, and one for CD8 memory. To estimate repertoire size and how much clonotype sharing occurs between individuals, the study deeply sequenced the blood TCR repertoires of five healthy adults. To increase sequencing depth and limit assay-specific biases, different laboratories used diverse techniques to prepare libraries and sequence TCR repertoires.

CDR1 and CDR2 are read off the germline V gene as SGDLS and YYNGEE. Trimming at the junction amounts to 3 bases on V and 4 bases on J, and the germline ends lie 13 bases apart. From the cysteine through the phenylalanine, the CDR3 covers 14 amino acids. The kept DNA is CDR3 alone, 42 bases in frame from the first base. The donors were healthy, HIV-negative adults with no recently reported acute infections or vaccinations. Every donor was a Caucasian adult residing in Nashville, Tennessee, USA. Magnetic negative selection was used to enrich CD4+ T cells, after which naive cells were positively selected on CD45RA and the negative fraction became the memory subset. Blood was collected by leukapheresis, and PBMCs were isolated by Ficoll-Histopaque density gradient centrifugation and then cryopreserved in liquid nitrogen vapor phase. Purity and quantity of every magnetically sorted T cell population were checked by analytical flow cytometry. Each sorted fraction had its genomic DNA isolated and then quantified by UV absorbance on a Nanodrop 2000c.

Details on this clone: No cognate antigen has been identified for it. No base qualities exist here, and no much larger clone lies one base off it.

Using the deep immunoSEQ assay, multiplex PCR amplified TCR CDR3 regions from genomic DNA. For each cell subset, the extracted genomic DNA was distributed evenly across all wells of several immunoSEQ 96-well plates, and each plate served as one replicate. Each replicate PCR for sorted subsets received about 210 ng genomic DNA, equal to about 29,000 T cell genomes. Purified libraries were measured with a Qubit 3.0 fluorometer, size-checked on a Bioanalyzer 2100, and measured again with the KAPA Library Quantification kit. A separate single-read 150-cycle Illumina NextSeq 550 flow cell was used to sequence each immunoSEQ 96-well plate. The source study handled its data this way. Because the immunoSEQ output included only junctional sequences and no quality scores, the filtering could not be the same as the filtering used for full-length reads. To assign V/J genes and CDR3, sequences were annotated against IMGT germline references using PyIR, a Python wrapper for IgBLAST v1.9. Reads were removed for weak V/J assignments (E-value above 1e-6), missing CDR3, stop codons, out-of-frame junctions, or ambiguous translated residues. V3J clonotypes were defined as sequences sharing the same inferred V gene, J gene, and CDR3 amino acid sequence. Percentage overlap between repertoires was calculated by dividing the number of shared unique clonotypes by the size of the smaller repertoire. RTK rarefaction, the Chao1 estimator, and Recon v2.1 estimates of unobserved clonotypes were used to assess repertoire richness. Generation probabilities were computed with OLGA for all TCRbeta clonotypes obtained by the gDNA method from a handful of donors. TCRdb took this table from immuneACCESS and kept in-frame rearrangements with V and J called. Such tables lack part of the clones; where checked against another copy, unresolved V genes explain under half of the gap, and the rest is unexplained. V, J and clone size derive from that table, while D and trimming were established from the DNA sequence. In this sample the table shows a few million clones, over 85% of which occur a single time. The ten top clones hold about 0.41% of the sample.

The research as a whole found: When a handful of donors were compared, the shared fraction of clonotypes was around 5% for naive CD4, approximately 3.3% for naive CD8, 2.3% for memory CD4, and 0.35% to 0.4% for memory CD8. Pairwise subsampling led to the expectation that sequencing depth would affect the degree of clonotype sharing among donors. Sampling was limited to blood, and TCR repertoires in tissue likely differ from TCR repertoires in blood. Compared with non-shared clonotypes, the clonotypes found in all four sorted-subset donors had higher generation probabilities. Because the study included a small number of donors, the genetic and exposure-history diversity represented was limited. Naive subsets generally had larger estimated clonotype richness than memory subsets did. Even with the large sequencing depth, rarefaction of the sorted-subset datasets indicated that sequencing was incomplete.

The chain joins TRBV9 to TRBJ1-2; TRBD1 is perhaps the D gene, given 6 matching bases. The sample was naive CD4+ T cells from PBMCs. According to the study, the label for this sample's cell subset or site signals: CD45RA+ positively selected. This TCR derives from a man between 18 and 29 years old in good health. Some clones in this sample may be carry-over from other donors' samples. The DNA reads TGTGCCAGCAGCGGGGTAGGACAGCCCTATGGCTACACCTTC. Its protein reads: CASSGVGQPYGYTF.